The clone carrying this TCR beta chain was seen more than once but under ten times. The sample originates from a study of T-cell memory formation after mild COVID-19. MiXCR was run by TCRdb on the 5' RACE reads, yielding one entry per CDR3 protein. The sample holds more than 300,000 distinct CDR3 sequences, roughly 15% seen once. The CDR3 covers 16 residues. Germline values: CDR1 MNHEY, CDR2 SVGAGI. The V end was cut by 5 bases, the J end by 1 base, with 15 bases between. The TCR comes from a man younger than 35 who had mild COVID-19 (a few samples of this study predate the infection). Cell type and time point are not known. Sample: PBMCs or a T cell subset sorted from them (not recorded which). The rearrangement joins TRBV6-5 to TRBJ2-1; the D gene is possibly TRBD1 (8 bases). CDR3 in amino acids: CASSVTGGGSYNEQFF. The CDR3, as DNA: TGTGCCAGCAGTGTAACAGGGGGGGGGTCCTACAATGAGCAGTTCTTC.